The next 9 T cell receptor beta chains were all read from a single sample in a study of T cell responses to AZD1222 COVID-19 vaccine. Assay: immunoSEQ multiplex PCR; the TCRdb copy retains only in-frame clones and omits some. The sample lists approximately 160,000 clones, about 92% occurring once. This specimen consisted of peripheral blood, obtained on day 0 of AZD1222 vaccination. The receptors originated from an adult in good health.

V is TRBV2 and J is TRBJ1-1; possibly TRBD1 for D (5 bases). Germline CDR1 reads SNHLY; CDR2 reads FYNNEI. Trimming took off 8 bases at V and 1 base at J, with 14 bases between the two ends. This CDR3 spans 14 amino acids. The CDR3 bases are TGTGCCAGCCTGACCCAGGGCGGGAACACTGAAGCTTTCTTT. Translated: CASLTQGGNTEAFF. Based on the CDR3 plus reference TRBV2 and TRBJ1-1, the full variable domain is EPEVTQTPSHQVTQMGQEVILRCVPISNHLYFYWYRQILGQKVEFLVSFYNNEISEKSEIFDDQFSVERPDGSNFTLKIRSTKLEDSAMYFCASLTQGGNTEAFFGQGTRLTVV.

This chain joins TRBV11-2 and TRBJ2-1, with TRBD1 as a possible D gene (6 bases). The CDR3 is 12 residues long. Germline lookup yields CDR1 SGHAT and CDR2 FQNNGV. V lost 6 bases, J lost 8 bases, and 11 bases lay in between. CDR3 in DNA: TGTGCCAGCAGTCAACAGGGCTATGAGCAGTTCTTC. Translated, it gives CASSQQGYEQFF.

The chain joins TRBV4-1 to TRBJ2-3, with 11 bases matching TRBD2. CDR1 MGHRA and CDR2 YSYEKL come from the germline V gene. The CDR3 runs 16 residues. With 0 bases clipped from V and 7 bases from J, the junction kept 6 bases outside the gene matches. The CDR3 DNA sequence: TGCGCCAGCAGCCAAGATATAGCGGGGGGGCAGAATACGCAGTATTTT. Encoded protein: CASSQDIAGGQNTQYF.

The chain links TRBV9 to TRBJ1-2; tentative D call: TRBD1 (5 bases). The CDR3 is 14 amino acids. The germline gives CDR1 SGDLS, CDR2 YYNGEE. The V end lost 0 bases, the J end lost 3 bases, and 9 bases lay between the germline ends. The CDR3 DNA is TGTGCCAGCAGCGTAGAGGGGACCCACTATGGCTACACCTTC. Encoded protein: CASSVEGTHYGYTF.

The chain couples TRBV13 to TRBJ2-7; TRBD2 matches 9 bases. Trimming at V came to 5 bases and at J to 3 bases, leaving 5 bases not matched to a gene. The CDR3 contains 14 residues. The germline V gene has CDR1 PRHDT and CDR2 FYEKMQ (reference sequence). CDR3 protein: CASSRGGALYEQYF. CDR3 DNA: TGTGCCAGCAGCCGCGGGGGGGCGCTCTACGAGCAGTACTTC.

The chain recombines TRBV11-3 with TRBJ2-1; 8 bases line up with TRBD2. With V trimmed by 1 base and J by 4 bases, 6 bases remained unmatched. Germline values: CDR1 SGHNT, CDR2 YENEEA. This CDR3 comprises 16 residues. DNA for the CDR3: TGTGCCAGCAGCTTAGGGGCTAGCGGGCTGTACAATGAGCAGTTCTTC. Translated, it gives CASSLGASGLYNEQFF.

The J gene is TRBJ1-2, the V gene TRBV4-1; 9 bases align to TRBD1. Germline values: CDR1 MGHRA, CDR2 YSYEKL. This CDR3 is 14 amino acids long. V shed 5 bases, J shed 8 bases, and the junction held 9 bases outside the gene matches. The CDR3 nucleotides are TGCGCCAGCAGCACCCGTCAGACAGGGGGAGGCTACACCTTC. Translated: CASSTRQTGGGYTF.

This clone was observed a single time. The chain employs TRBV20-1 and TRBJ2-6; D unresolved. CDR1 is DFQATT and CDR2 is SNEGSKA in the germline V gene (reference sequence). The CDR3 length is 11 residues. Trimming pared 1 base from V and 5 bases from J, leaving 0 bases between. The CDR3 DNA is TGCAGTGCTAGAGGGGCCAACGTCCTGACTTTC. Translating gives CSARGANVLTF.

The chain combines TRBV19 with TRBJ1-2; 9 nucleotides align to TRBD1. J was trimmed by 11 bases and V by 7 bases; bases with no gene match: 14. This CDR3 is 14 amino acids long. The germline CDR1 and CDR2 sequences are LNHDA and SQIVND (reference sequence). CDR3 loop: CASTVPGQGEGYTF. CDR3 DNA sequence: TGTGCCAGTACCGTTCCGGGACAGGGCGAAGGGTACACCTTC.